This passage covers 13 T cell receptor beta chains from one sample sequenced in a study of blood T cell repertoires in COVID-19. Here immunoSEQ multiplex PCR was the method, and the copy in TCRdb shows in-frame clones only, minus some. The data hold 210,000 or so clones, with under 90% observed a single time. The sequenced material came from PBMCs or T cells enriched from blood (not recorded which). These receptors were collected from a woman in her fifties or sixties who had been exposed to COVID-19.

V gene TRBV4-1 combines with J gene TRBJ1-1; D might be TRBD1 (6 bases). Trimming cost V 3 bases and J 6 bases, with 14 bases left between them. This CDR3 has 14 residues. Germline-derived CDR1 and CDR2 are MGHRA and YSYEKL. CDR3 residues: CASSHQGRDPEAFF. The CDR3 DNA reads as TGCGCCAGCAGCCATCAGGGGAGAGACCCTGAAGCTTTCTTT.

This chain joins TRBV12-5 and TRBJ1-5; 10 bases agree with TRBD1. CDR3 length equals 15 residues. The germline gives CDR1 LGHNT, CDR2 FRNRAP. The trim removed 7 bases at V and 6 bases at J, leaving 9 bases unmatched. CDR3 protein: CASALGQGGAQPQHF. The CDR3 nucleotides are TGTGCTAGTGCCTTAGGACAGGGGGGAGCTCAGCCCCAGCATTTT. Full variable domain (rest looked up from reference TRBV12-5 and TRBJ1-5): DARVTQTPRHKVTEMGQEVTMRCQPILGHNTVFWYRQTMMQGLELLAYFRNRAPLDDSGMPKDRFSAEMPDATLATLKIQPSEPRDSAVYFCASALGQGGAQPQHFGDGTRLSIL.

The V gene is TRBV10-2, the J gene TRBJ1-3, with TRBD1 matching over 9 bases. This CDR3 comprises 14 residues. Germline V gene lookup returns CDR1 WSHSY and CDR2 SAAADI. V shed 6 bases and J 0 bases; nucleotides not matched to a gene: 0. The DNA for the CDR3 is TGCGCCAGCAGGACAGGGGGCTCTGGAAACACCATATATTTT. Protein: CASRTGGSGNTIYF.

The rearrangement links TRBV29-1 to TRBJ2-1, with 9 positions matching TRBD1. The J segment lost 4 bases and the V segment lost 7 bases, leaving 5 bases of the junction unmatched. The CDR3 is made up of 13 amino acids. The V gene's germline CDR1 is SQVTM and CDR2 ANQGSEA. The CDR3 DNA reads as TGCAGCGGGAGAGGGACAGGGTACAATGAGCAGTTCTTC. It translates to CSGRGTGYNEQFF.

The chain recombines TRBV11-2 with TRBJ1-1, with D perhaps matching TRBD1 (5 bases). The length of the CDR3 is 15 residues. V lost 6 bases and J lost 3, with 17 bases in between. The V gene's germline CDR1 is SGHAT and CDR2 FQNNGV. The CDR3, as DNA: TGTGCCAGCAGTCCAGGGAAAAACTCCTACACTGAAGCTTTCTTT. This sequence encodes CASSPGKNSYTEAFF. Full variable domain (missing parts from reference TRBV11-2 and TRBJ1-1): EAGVAQSPRYKIIEKRQSVAFWCNPISGHATLYWYQQILGQGPKLLIQFQNNGVVDDSQLPKDRFSAERLKGVDSTLKIQPAKLEDSAVYLCASSPGKNSYTEAFFGQGTRLTVV.

V and J are TRBV7-9 and TRBJ1-6; TRBD1 might be the D (6 bases). Germline V CDR1 and CDR2: SEHNR, FQNEAQ (reference sequence). The CDR3 runs to 14 residues. Trimming shortened V by 1 base and J by 8 bases, and 9 bases separated the two germline ends. CDR3 bases: TGTGCCAGCAGCTTAGGTGGACAGCATTCACCCCTCCACTTT. Translating it yields CASSLGGQHSPLHF.

The V gene is TRBV10-1, the J gene TRBJ1-3; D unclear. V was cut by 3 bases and J by 3 bases, with 15 bases left in between. The germline V gene encodes CDR1 WNHNN and CDR2 SYGVQD (reference sequence). The CDR3 extends over 16 amino acids. The CDR3 protein is CASSDPSGSGGNTIYF. The CDR3 region has the DNA TGCGCCAGCAGTGACCCGTCCGGGTCGGGTGGAAACACCATATATTTT.

This rearrangement joins TRBV20-1 to TRBJ2-5; no clear D. CDR3 length equals 15 residues. The germline gives CDR1 DFQATT, CDR2 SNEGSKA (reference sequence). V lost 6 bases, J lost 5 bases, and 22 bases lay in between. The CDR3 region has the DNA TGCAGTGCCAGTTTGACCGATCCGGCTAGGGAGACCCAGTACTTC. This translates into CSASLTDPARETQYF.

The chain recombines TRBV11-2 with TRBJ1-6; D possibly corresponds to TRBD1 (5 bases). The CDR3 sequence is 13 residues long. Trimming stripped 4 bases from V and 8 bases from J, with 9 bases between. The germline V gene encodes CDR1 SGHAT and CDR2 FQNNGV. The CDR3 DNA follows: TGTGCCAGCAGCTCGCAGGGTTATTCACCCCTCCACTTT. Translation: CASSSQGYSPLHF. The full variable domain, its missing parts supplied by reference TRBV11-2 and TRBJ1-6, is EAGVAQSPRYKIIEKRQSVAFWCNPISGHATLYWYQQILGQGPKLLIQFQNNGVVDDSQLPKDRFSAERLKGVDSTLKIQPAKLEDSAVYLCASSSQGYSPLHFGNGTRLTVT.

The chain couples TRBV4-3 to TRBJ1-6, with D maybe TRBD1 (6 bases). V shed 6 bases and J shed 4 bases, with 10 bases lying between them. The CDR3 contains 14 residues. Germline V gene data show CDR1 as LGHNA and CDR2 as YSLEER. The CDR3 DNA reads TGCGCCAGCAGAAACAGGGAATATAATTCACCCCTCCACTTT. Protein: CASRNREYNSPLHF.

The chain recombines TRBV5-6 with TRBJ1-1; D remains ambiguous. Germline values: CDR1 SGHDT, CDR2 YYEEEE. The CDR3 extends over 14 amino acids. The germline V and J ends were trimmed by 0 bases and 11 bases, with 17 bases remaining between them. CDR3 in DNA: TGTGCCAGCAGCTTGGCCGGTGGGCAGGTGGGCGCTTTCTTT. Its translation is CASSLAGGQVGAFF.

The CDR3 spells CASSQLPGTGLNGYTF. DNA for the CDR3: TGCGCCAGCAGCCAACTTCCGGGGACAGGGTTGAATGGCTACACCTTC. This chain connects TRBV4-1 to TRBJ1-2, with 9 bases that match TRBD1. This CDR3 spans 16 amino acids. Germline V gene lookup returns CDR1 MGHRA and CDR2 YSYEKL. J was trimmed by 6 bases and V by 2 bases; bases with no gene match: 10.

In its sample, this clone was seen a few times. The rearrangement joins TRBV4-1 to TRBJ2-1; TRBD2 aligns across 9 bases. The CDR3 is 15 amino acids. Germline assignment: CDR1 MGHRA and CDR2 YSYEKL. With 3 bases clipped from V and 5 bases from J, the junction kept 5 bases outside the gene matches. For the CDR3, the DNA is TGCGCCAGCAGCCACAGGACTAGCGACAACAATGAGCAGTTCTTC. Translated, it gives CASSHRTSDNNEQFF.